Given below is one T cell receptor (beta chain) in context. The V end lost 1 base, the J end lost 2 bases, and 11 bases lay between the germline ends. The length of the CDR3 is 15 residues. Looked up from germline, CDR1 is MDHEN and CDR2 is SYDVKM. This entry comes from a study of OX40 agonist ivuxolimab in advanced cancers. Produced via immunoSEQ multiplex PCR; TCRdb's table is partial and in-frame only. The sample includes around 92,000 clones, 84% seen only once; the top ten take roughly 2.7%. This receptor was obtained from an adult with an advanced solid tumor such as melanoma, head and neck, liver or kidney cancer. V usage is TRBV28 and J usage is TRBJ1-2; TRBD1 is a possible D gene (5 bases). Here the sequenced sample was CD4+ or CD8+ T cells sorted from blood, taken in a trial of the OX40 agonist ivuxolimab. Here the CDR3 DNA reads TGTGCCAGCAGTTTATCGTCGGGGGTGAACTATGGCTACACCTTC. Protein product: CASSLSSGVNYGYTF.